This T cell receptor beta chain was sequenced in a study of cytomegalovirus exposure and HLA in healthy donors. Primers: 60 Vbeta forward and 13 Jbeta reverse. Libraries were prepared by immunoSEQ multiplex PCR; TCRdb keeps only in-frame clonotypes and omits some of them. Among around 140,000 clones, around 72% were seen once, and the ten largest hold around 4.2%. Germline CDR1 is LNHDA and CDR2 is SQIVND (reference sequence). Trimming removed 8 bases from V and 5 bases from J; junction bases left unmatched: 6. CDR3 length equals 14 residues. The clonotype originates from a man aged 45-65 years in good health and CMV-seropositive. The rearrangement uses TRBV19 and TRBJ1-6, with 7 bases that match TRBD1. Sequenced: PBMCs. The chain's CDR3 is CASHAGQNNSPLHF. The DNA for the CDR3 is TGTGCCAGTCATGCGGGACAGAATAATTCACCCCTCCACTTT.